Included here is one T cell receptor (beta chain) sequence, with context. What it recognizes is unknown. The CDR3 is made up of 16 amino acids. J lost 6 bases, V lost 1 base, and 7 bases had no gene match. CDR1 is MGHDK, CDR2 SYGVNS, per germline. This specimen belongs to a study of beta chain features in type 1 diabetes. Whole-study findings and limits: Researchers report that Type 1 diabetes patients had moderately but significantly shorter TCRB CDR3s across all four CD4+ subsets.

The authors reverse transcribed all of the isolated RNA, so sequencing captured expressed TCRB transcripts. The protocol was immunoSEQ multiplex PCR, while the TCRdb copy is restricted to in-frame clones and leaves out a portion. The table records 640,000 or so clones, over 12% of them present only once. This TCR derives from a man in his late teens or twenties with type 1 diabetes. The rearrangement joins TRBV25-1 to TRBJ2-4, with 9 bases matching TRBD2. Sequencing used naive CD4+ T cells from blood. The CDR3 DNA is TGTGCCAGCAGTGAATCCAGAAATAGCGGGAGAAACATTCAGTACTTC. Amino acids: CASSESRNSGRNIQYF. Using reference TRBV25-1 and TRBJ2-4 for the parts outside the CDR3, the full variable domain is EADIYQTPRYLVIGTGKKITLECSQTMGHDKMYWYQQDPGMELHLIHYSYGVNSTEKGDLSSESTVSRIRTEHFPLTLESARPSHTSQYLCASSESRNSGRNIQYFGAGTRLSVL.